One and the same sample provided the 32 T cell receptor beta chains below, sequenced in a study of blood T cell repertoires in COVID-19. Repertoires were generated with immunoSEQ multiplex PCR, while TCRdb's copy carries only in-frame clones and drops some. The data show some 120,000 clones, 55% to 70% seen once. Sequencing used peripheral blood. These TCRs come from a woman in her 70s with acute or convalescent COVID-19.

The table lists this clone with a few counts. The rearrangement links TRBV6-1 to TRBJ1-2; D is unresolved. V was trimmed by 0 bases and J by 0 bases, leaving 8 bases between them. CDR3 length: 15 residues. Germline CDR1 and CDR2: MNHNS and SASEGT. The CDR3 DNA follows: TGTGCCAGCAGTGAAGCGGCCATCACTAACTATGGCTACACCTTC. Amino acids: CASSEAAITNYGYTF.

The rearrangement joins TRBV10-2 to TRBJ1-1; D unclear. Trimming took 3 bases from V and 0 from J, leaving 8 bases between them. Germline V gene sequence: CDR1 WSHSY, CDR2 SAAADI. The CDR3 covers 14 residues. In DNA form, the CDR3 reads TGCGCCAGCAGTGATTGGCAGATGAACACTGAAGCTTTCTTT. Its translation is CASSDWQMNTEAFF.

The V gene is TRBV19, the J gene TRBJ1-5; tentatively, D is TRBD1 (5 bases). CDR3 length equals 15 residues. V shed 5 bases and J shed 6 bases, with 17 bases lying between them. CDR1 LNHDA and CDR2 SQIVND come from the germline V gene (reference sequence). CDR3 region: CASSAQTGEGQPQHF. CDR3 sequence (DNA): TGTGCCAGTAGTGCCCAAACGGGGGAGGGTCAGCCCCAGCATTTT.

The gene calls are TRBV7-3 and TRBJ2-1; 7 positions match TRBD2. Germline lookup yields CDR1 SGHTA and CDR2 FQGTGA. The CDR3 is 16 residues long. J gave up 4 bases and V 5 bases, and 11 bases lay outside the gene matches. Here the CDR3 reads CASSQRSSGGYNEQFF. The CDR3 DNA is TGTGCCAGCAGCCAACGTTCTAGCGGAGGGTACAATGAGCAGTTCTTC. Based on the CDR3 plus reference TRBV7-3 and TRBJ2-1, the full variable domain is GAGVSQTPSNKVTEKGKYVELRCDPISGHTALYWYRQSLGQGPEFLIYFQGTGAADDSGLPNDRFFAVRPEGSVSTLKIQRTERGDSAVYLCASSQRSSGGYNEQFFGPGTRLTVL.

A few counts support this clone. The genes are TRBV10-3 and TRBJ2-6; the D gene is possibly TRBD2 (5 bases). V was trimmed by 2 bases and J by 0 bases, leaving 8 bases between them. The germline V gene has CDR1 ENHRY and CDR2 SYGVKD. There are 16 residues in the CDR3. The CDR3 sequence: CAISEDEGSGANVLTF. The CDR3 DNA follows: TGTGCCATCAGTGAGGATGAGGGCTCTGGGGCCAACGTCCTGACTTTC.

This sequence joins TRBV6-5 and TRBJ2-2; TRBD1 matches at 8 bases. Trimming removed 4 bases from V and 4 bases from J; junction bases left unmatched: 8. CDR3 length: 16 residues. Per the germline V gene, CDR1 is MNHEY and CDR2 is SVGAGI. The CDR3 sequence is CASSLSRGHTTGELFF. CDR3 nucleotides: TGTGCCAGCAGTTTATCCAGGGGGCATACCACCGGGGAGCTGTTTTTT.

The DNA for the CDR3 is TGTGCCAGCAGTCAACCCGAACGGGGAGGGACTGAAGCTTTCTTT. Amino acid sequence: CASSQPERGGTEAFF. The V and J genes are TRBV7-8 and TRBJ1-1, with D uncertain. Germline V lookup: CDR1 SGHVS, CDR2 FQNEAQ. This CDR3 is 15 amino acids long. The V end lost 6 bases, the J end lost 5 bases, and 19 bases lay between the germline ends.

A single count supports this clone. The CDR3: CASSVDSNYGYTF. CDR3 nucleotides: TGTGCCAGCAGTGTTGACAGTAACTATGGCTACACCTTC. V is TRBV2 and J is TRBJ1-2; weak D call: TRBD1 (5 bases). Germline CDR1 is SNHLY and CDR2 is FYNNEI. V was shortened by 4 bases and J by 1 base, with 7 bases between the two germline ends. This CDR3 has 13 residues. The entire variable domain, with the rest obtained from reference TRBV2 and TRBJ1-2, is as follows: EPEVTQTPSHQVTQMGQEVILRCVPISNHLYFYWYRQILGQKVEFLVSFYNNEISEKSEIFDDQFSVERPDGSNFTLKIRSTKLEDSAMYFCASSVDSNYGYTFGSGTRLTVV.

V usage is TRBV5-1 and J usage is TRBJ2-1; D is possibly TRBD2 (5 bases). This CDR3 comprises 16 residues. Trimming left V 4 bases short and J 4 bases short, with 18 bases between. Germline values: CDR1 SGHRS, CDR2 YFSETQ. The CDR3 reads CASSPAPGSPYNEQFF. Written as DNA, the CDR3 is TGCGCCAGCAGCCCCGCCCCGGGAAGCCCTTACAATGAGCAGTTCTTC. The full variable domain, rest sourced from reference TRBV5-1 and TRBJ2-1, is KAGVTQTPRYLIKTRGQQVTLSCSPISGHRSVSWYQQTPGQGLQFLFEYFSETQRNKGNFPGRFSGRQFSNSRSEMNVSTLELGDSALYLCASSPAPGSPYNEQFFGPGTRLTVL.

The chain uses TRBV6-6 and TRBJ2-7; 7 bases map to TRBD1. Germline assignment: CDR1 MNHNY and CDR2 SVGAGI (reference sequence). The ends lost 8 bases at V and 1 base at J; junction bases unmatched: 8. This CDR3 comprises 14 residues. CDR3 loop: CASSLQGNSYEQYF. The CDR3 DNA follows: TGTGCCAGCTCATTACAGGGGAATTCCTACGAGCAGTACTTC.

The genes are TRBV6-5 and TRBJ2-2; 9 nucleotides match TRBD2. The junction had 2 bases not matched to a gene; V was cut back by 0 bases and J by 6 bases. This CDR3 comprises 15 residues. CDR1 and CDR2 from the germline V gene are MNHEY and SVGAGI. As DNA, the CDR3 is TGTGCCAGCAGTTACTCGCGGGAGGGCCCCGGGGAGCTGTTTTTT. Translating it yields CASSYSREGPGELFF.

The chain has TRBV5-1 and TRBJ2-7, with 10 bases aligning to TRBD2. The CDR3 consists of 17 residues. Germline-derived CDR1 and CDR2 are SGHRS and YFSETQ. V shed 3 bases and J 3 bases; nucleotides not matched to a gene: 12. The CDR3 here is CASSSRWIAGGYYEQYF. CDR3 DNA sequence: TGCGCCAGCAGCTCGCGGTGGATAGCGGGGGGCTACTACGAGCAGTACTTC.

The chain combines TRBV29-1 with TRBJ2-3; TRBD2 matches 7 bases. The CDR3 is 15 residues long. V lost 3 bases, J lost 0 bases, and 6 bases stayed unmatched. CDR1 SQVTM and CDR2 ANQGSEA come from the germline V gene. CDR3 DNA: TGCAGCGTTGATCCCGGGAGGTTCAGCACAGATACGCAGTATTTT. Residues: CSVDPGRFSTDTQYF.

The chain recombines TRBV5-4 with TRBJ2-1, with 9 bases matching TRBD2. The CDR3 covers 15 residues. The trim removed 4 bases at V and 8 bases at J, leaving 10 bases unmatched. Germline CDR1 is SGHNT and CDR2 is YYREEE (reference sequence). CDR3 DNA sequence: TGTGCCAGCAGCAGGACTAGCGTAGGGAGCGATGAGCAGTTCTTC. It is translated as CASSRTSVGSDEQFF.

This clone has a handful of counts. The chain combines TRBV28 with TRBJ1-5, with TRBD1 identical over 8 bases. This CDR3 spans 13 amino acids. The trim removed 10 bases at V and 3 bases at J, leaving 5 bases unmatched. Looked up from germline, CDR1 is MDHEN and CDR2 is SYDVKM. CDR3: CATRQGINQPQHF. As DNA, the CDR3 is TGTGCCACCAGACAGGGGATCAATCAGCCCCAGCATTTT.

This clone turned up a few times. The chain joins TRBV21-1 to TRBJ1-5; the table's D call, TRBD1, was not checked against the DNA. TRBV21-1 is a known pseudogene. The CDR3 consists of 18 residues. DNA for the CDR3: TGTGCCAGCAGCAATCAGGCCCACAAACCACCGAGCAATCAGCCCCAGCATTTT. It is translated as CASSNQAHKPPSNQPQHF.

The V call is TRBV7-8, the J call TRBJ2-3, with 7 bases fitting TRBD2. The CDR3 is 19 residues long. V was pared by 5 bases and J by 2 bases, with 19 bases of the junction left unmatched. Germline-derived CDR1 and CDR2 are SGHVS and FQNEAQ. CDR3 bases: TGTGCCAGCAGCCTACAACCCCGAGGGGCGGGAGCTAACACAGATACGCAGTATTTT. The encoded protein is CASSLQPRGAGANTDTQYF.

This chain uses TRBV5-4 with TRBJ1-4; D remains ambiguous. Deletions cut 1 base from V and 3 bases from J, with 7 bases between. Germline V gives CDR1 SGHNT, CDR2 YYREEE (reference sequence). CDR3 length: 14 amino acids. The CDR3 loop reads CASSLKQSNEKLFF. DNA of the CDR3: TGTGCCAGCAGCTTGAAACAGTCTAATGAAAAACTGTTTTTT.

A few counts support this clone. This rearrangement joins TRBV24-1 to TRBJ1-4; 11 nucleotides agree with TRBD1. V lost 3 bases and J lost 8; bases outside the gene matches: 7. Germline V gene data show CDR1 as KGHDR and CDR2 as SFDVKD. The CDR3 is 16 amino acids. CDR3 residues: CATSDTRTGGEEKLFF. The CDR3 DNA reads as TGTGCCACCAGTGATACGCGGACAGGGGGCGAAGAAAAACTGTTTTTT.

This clone was seen only once. The chain couples TRBV19 to TRBJ1-1; D remains unclear. Trimming left V 2 bases short and J 1 base short, with 5 bases between. Germline values: CDR1 LNHDA, CDR2 SQIVND (reference sequence). The length of the CDR3 is 13 residues. The CDR3 sequence: CASSITPNTEAFF. In DNA form, the CDR3 reads TGTGCCAGTAGTATAACACCGAACACTGAAGCTTTCTTT.

The chain combines TRBV28 with TRBJ1-2; the D gene is possibly TRBD1 (5 bases). Trimming left V 8 bases short and J 6 bases short, with 16 bases between. Germline lookup yields CDR1 MDHEN and CDR2 SYDVKM. This CDR3 contains 13 residues. The CDR3 sequence is CASWAGFVDGYTF. The DNA for the CDR3 is TGTGCCAGCTGGGCAGGGTTCGTAGATGGCTACACCTTC.

The CDR3 nucleotides read TGTGCCAGCAGTTTATATGGGCAGGGGGCGCCTGGGGCCAACGTCCTGACTTTC. This sequence encodes CASSLYGQGAPGANVLTF. The chain is built from TRBV28 and TRBJ2-6; 8 bases agree with TRBD1. The CDR3 is made up of 18 amino acids. Germline trimming cut 1 base from V and 2 bases from J; bases unmatched to any gene: 7. Germline V gene lookup returns CDR1 MDHEN and CDR2 SYDVKM.

The chain carries TRBV9 and TRBJ1-5; D is unresolved. The V end lost 4 bases, the J end lost 7 bases, and 12 bases lay between the germline ends. Germline V gene lookup returns CDR1 SGDLS and CDR2 YYNGEE. This CDR3 contains 13 residues. The CDR3 nucleotides are TGTGCCAGCAGCCCCAGCCCCGGGCAGCCCCAGCATTTT. Protein: CASSPSPGQPQHF.

The rearrangement joins TRBV2 to TRBJ1-5; D is possibly TRBD1 (5 bases). The V and J ends lost 1 base and 8 bases respectively, with 9 bases between them. CDR1 and CDR2 (germline): SNHLY, FYNNEI. The CDR3 sequence is 13 residues long. The DNA for the CDR3 is TGTGCCAGCAGTGAAGGTGGGGGGAAGCCCCAGCATTTT. This sequence encodes CASSEGGGKPQHF. The entire variable domain, with the rest obtained from reference TRBV2 and TRBJ1-5, is as follows: EPEVTQTPSHQVTQMGQEVILRCVPISNHLYFYWYRQILGQKVEFLVSFYNNEISEKSEIFDDQFSVERPDGSNFTLKIRSTKLEDSAMYFCASSEGGGKPQHFGDGTRLSIL.

V usage is TRBV5-1 and J usage is TRBJ2-7, with 12 bases that match TRBD1. The germline V gene has CDR1 SGHRS and CDR2 YFSETQ. This CDR3 is built from 17 residues. V shed 0 bases and J 1 base; nucleotides not matched to a gene: 5. The CDR3 here is CASSLGGTGGQSYEQYF. The CDR3 nucleotides read TGCGCCAGCAGCTTGGGTGGGACAGGGGGCCAATCCTACGAGCAGTACTTC.

This clone was picked up one time. The chain combines TRBV27 with TRBJ2-3; 7 bases align to TRBD2. Germline lookup yields CDR1 MNHEY and CDR2 SMNVEV (reference sequence). Unmatched junction bases numbered 10, after V lost 5 bases and J lost 5 bases. CDR3 length equals 15 residues. CDR3: CASSGGWAGEDTQYF. As DNA, the CDR3 is TGTGCCAGCAGTGGGGGGTGGGCGGGGGAAGATACGCAGTATTTT.

The genes are TRBV5-1 and TRBJ2-7; TRBD1 matches 10 bases. This CDR3 contains 17 residues. The V gene end was trimmed by 4 bases and the J gene end by 3 bases; junction bases not matched to a gene: 13. Germline V CDR1 and CDR2: SGHRS, YFSETQ. CDR3 amino acids: CASSAPRTGGVYYEQYF. The CDR3 DNA reads as TGCGCCAGCAGCGCCCCCCGGACAGGGGGTGTTTACTACGAGCAGTACTTC. Together with reference TRBV5-1 and TRBJ2-7, the CDR3 gives the full variable domain: KAGVTQTPRYLIKTRGQQVTLSCSPISGHRSVSWYQQTPGQGLQFLFEYFSETQRNKGNFPGRFSGRQFSNSRSEMNVSTLELGDSALYLCASSAPRTGGVYYEQYFGPGTRLTVT.

The chain joins TRBV6-5 to TRBJ2-3, with 9 bases identical to TRBD2. With V trimmed by 4 bases and J by 3 bases, 8 bases remained unmatched. The CDR3 is 16 amino acids. Germline V gene sequence: CDR1 MNHEY, CDR2 SVGAGI. CDR3 protein: CASSSSWTSATDTQYF. CDR3 sequence (DNA): TGTGCCAGCAGTTCTAGTTGGACTAGCGCGACAGATACGCAGTATTTT.

The count of this clone is one. The chain joins TRBV6-6 to TRBJ1-2, with a weak D call TRBD1 (6 bases). Trimming took 5 bases from V and 4 from J, leaving 11 bases between them. This CDR3 has 13 residues. Germline assignment: CDR1 MNHNY and CDR2 SVGAGI (reference sequence). CDR3 sequence reads: CASSHREGYGYTF. CDR3 DNA: TGTGCCAGCAGTCACAGGGAGGGCTATGGCTACACCTTC.

This clone has at least ten counts. The chain carries TRBV7-6 and TRBJ1-6; tentatively, D is TRBD1 (6 bases). The V end lost 0 bases, the J end lost 9 bases, and 12 bases lay between the germline ends. Germline CDR1 and CDR2: SGHVS and FNYEAQ. This CDR3 comprises 15 residues. DNA of the CDR3: TGTGCCAGCAGCTTAGCGCCTGACAGGAGTTCACCCCTCCACTTT. Amino acids: CASSLAPDRSSPLHF.

The chain couples TRBV11-2 to TRBJ1-5; 7 nucleotides align to TRBD1. This CDR3 region has 13 residues. Losses at the gene ends were 7 bases for V and 2 bases for J; bases not matched to a gene: 2. CDR1 is SGHAT, CDR2 FQNNGV, per germline. The CDR3 DNA reads as TGTGCCAGCAACGACAGGGGCAATCAGCCCCAGCATTTT. Its protein is CASNDRGNQPQHF. Together with reference TRBV11-2 and TRBJ1-5, the CDR3 gives the full variable domain: EAGVAQSPRYKIIEKRQSVAFWCNPISGHATLYWYQQILGQGPKLLIQFQNNGVVDDSQLPKDRFSAERLKGVDSTLKIQPAKLEDSAVYLCASNDRGNQPQHFGDGTRLSIL.

This rearrangement joins TRBV7-9 to TRBJ2-6; TRBD1 is a possible D gene (7 bases). The germline V and J ends were trimmed by 5 bases and 2 bases, with 13 bases remaining between them. Germline CDR1 and CDR2: SEHNR and FQNEAQ (reference sequence). The CDR3 loop spans 16 amino acids. Here the CDR3 DNA reads TGTGCCAGCAGCCCGGAGGGGGCGCCTGGGGCCAACGTCCTGACTTTC. Translating gives CASSPEGAPGANVLTF.